One T cell receptor (beta chain) is described in this entry. Its antigen is as yet unknown. The CDR3 totals 12 residues. V was clipped by 5 bases and J by 10 bases, with 14 bases between them. Looked up from germline, CDR1 is MDHEN and CDR2 is SYDVKM. This record comes from a study of cytomegalovirus exposure and HLA in healthy donors. The overall study: Of 300 to 500 genotyped donors, more than 70% clustered with self-reported Caucasian donors.

Points from the study as a whole: Under in vitro conditions, a few CMV-associated chains were confirmed as specific for CMV antigens. Researchers reported in a later analysis that a missense DCLRE1C variant was tied to TCR beta V- and J-gene trimming. When analyzed later, the rates of TCR association showed variation by HLA locus, with DRB1 the most and HLA-C the fewest.

A multiplex PCR was run with 60 Vbeta primers and 13 Jbeta primers. Libraries were prepared by immunoSEQ multiplex PCR; TCRdb keeps only in-frame clonotypes and omits some of them. The table shows about 170,000 clones, with 76% occurring only once. The sequencing input was PBMCs. The source is a female donor in good health and CMV-seronegative. The chain combines TRBV28 with TRBJ1-2; TRBD1 is a possible D gene (6 bases). CDR3 protein: CASSHRAADYTF. Written as DNA, the CDR3 is TGTGCCAGCAGTCACAGGGCTGCGGACTACACCTTC.